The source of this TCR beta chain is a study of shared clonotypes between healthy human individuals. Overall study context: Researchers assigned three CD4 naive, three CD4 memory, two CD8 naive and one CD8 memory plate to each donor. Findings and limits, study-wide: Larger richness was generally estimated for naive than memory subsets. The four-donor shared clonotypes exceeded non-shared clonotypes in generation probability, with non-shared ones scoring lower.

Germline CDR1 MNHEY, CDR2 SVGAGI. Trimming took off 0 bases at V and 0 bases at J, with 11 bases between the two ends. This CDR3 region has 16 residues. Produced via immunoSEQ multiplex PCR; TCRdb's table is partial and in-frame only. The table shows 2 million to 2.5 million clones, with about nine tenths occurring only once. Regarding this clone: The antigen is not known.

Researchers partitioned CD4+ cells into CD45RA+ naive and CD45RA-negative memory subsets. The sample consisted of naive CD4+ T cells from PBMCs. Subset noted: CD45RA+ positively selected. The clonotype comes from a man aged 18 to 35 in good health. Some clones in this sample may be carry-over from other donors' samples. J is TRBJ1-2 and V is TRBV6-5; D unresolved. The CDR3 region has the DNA TGTGCCAGCAGTTACTCGAGGATACAAACTAACTATGGCTACACCTTC. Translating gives CASSYSRIQTNYGYTF.